This TCR beta chain stems from a study of post-analysis software for immune sequencing data. Every TCR beta cDNA library bore unique molecular identifiers. The authors obtained 500,000 or so cDNA molecules from around 0.96 to 9.9 million T cells. TCRdb re-called the PCR reads with MiXCR, one entry per CDR3 protein. The data show hundreds of thousands of distinct CDR3 sequences, less than 35% seen once. CDR3 length: 15 amino acids. V was pared by 2 bases and J by 1 base, with 10 bases between. About this clonotype itself: What it binds is not known.

General observations from the study: Samples sharing a preparation batch grouped tightly together when assessed by F measure. Five or six TRBV segments were significantly more frequent in patients than in controls. TRBV5-6, TRBV5-1 and TRBV20-1 were among these segments.

The sequence was obtained from a girl aged 10-17 years with multiple sclerosis. Sequencing was carried out using blood. V and J are TRBV12-3 or TRBV12-4 and TRBJ2-3; D tentatively fits TRBD1 or TRBD2 (5 bases each). Here the CDR3 reads CASSLRGVRTDTQYF. Here the CDR3 DNA reads TGTGCCAGCAGTTTAAGGGGAGTACGCACAGATACGCAGTATTTT.